A single sample is the source of the 25 T cell receptor beta chains below, sequenced in a study of vaccination and CD4 T cells after COVID-19. Cultured CD4+ T cell DNA underwent sequencing with the Oncomine TCR Beta short-read assay. TCRdb passed the PCR reads through MiXCR, listing each CDR3 protein once. The repertoire has thousands of distinct CDR3 sequences, over 35% of them found once; the top ten carry around 15%. Indicated treatment: roughly 10-day PBMC culture with coronavirus spike peptide pools or control peptides (ViraFEST assay). Gathering of the CD4+ T cells, from the unexposed donor, took place before the COVID-19 pandemic (2011-2018). Their antigen targets remain unknown. Sequencing was performed on CD4+ T cells from blood, cultured in vitro. The receptors were gathered from a human donor in good health.

V is TRBV6-2 or TRBV6-3 and J is TRBJ1-1, with 10 bases fitting TRBD1. Germline values: CDR1 MNHEY, CDR2 SVGEGT. V lost 6 bases, J lost 5 bases, and 6 bases stayed unmatched. CDR3 length: 14 amino acids. CDR3: CASRRQGARTEAFF. CDR3 nucleotide sequence: TGTGCCAGCAGACGACAGGGGGCACGGACTGAAGCTTTCTTT.

The chain carries TRBV5-4 and TRBJ2-2; D unclear. Trimming took off 4 bases at V and 14 bases at J, with 18 bases between the two ends. The CDR3 covers 13 residues. Germline V gene data show CDR1 as SGHNT and CDR2 as YYREEE (reference sequence). The CDR3 loop is CASSPPGRLDLFF. CDR3 DNA: TGTGCCAGCAGCCCCCCCGGACGCCTTGACCTGTTTTTT.

This clonotype has more than one count but fewer than ten. The V call is TRBV6-1, the J call TRBJ1-5; TRBD1 is a possible D gene (6 bases). Trimming stripped 7 bases from V and 6 bases from J, with 16 bases between. Germline lookup yields CDR1 MNHNS and CDR2 SASEGT. The CDR3 has 14 amino acids. CDR3 coding DNA: TGTGCCAGCAAGAGGGGGGACCTCGGTCAGCCCCAGCATTTT. This encodes CASKRGDLGQPQHF.

The table lists this clonotype with a few counts. This chain joins TRBV6-1 and TRBJ2-7; 7 bases fit TRBD1. V lost 8 bases and J lost 1; bases outside the gene matches: 5. The germline V gene has CDR1 MNHNS and CDR2 SASEGT. The CDR3 contains 13 residues. The CDR3 DNA is TGTGCCAGCGGAGTGGACAGGTCCTACGAGCAGTACTTC. It encodes CASGVDRSYEQYF.

J is TRBJ2-3 and V is TRBV24-1; a weak D match, TRBD1 (5 bases). Germline V gene sequence: CDR1 KGHDR, CDR2 SFDVKD. The CDR3 runs 20 residues. Trimming stripped 4 bases from V and 1 base from J, with 26 bases between. The CDR3 sequence: CATSDPGKVRDFDGTDTQYF. CDR3 DNA: TGTGCCACCAGTGACCCCGGTAAGGTCAGGGATTTTGATGGCACAGATACGCAGTATTTT.

This chain connects TRBV6-1 to TRBJ1-6, with D uncertain. Germline values: CDR1 MNHNS, CDR2 SASEGT. V was pared by 6 bases and J by 0 bases, with 9 bases between. The CDR3 is 15 amino acids. The CDR3: CASSDKSSYNSPLHF. Here the CDR3 DNA reads TGTGCCAGCAGCGACAAGAGCTCCTATAATTCACCCCTCCACTTT.

The sample holds a few counts of this clonotype. The chain uses TRBV7-6 and TRBJ1-5; 10 bases line up with TRBD1. The CDR3 is 14 residues long. CDR1 and CDR2 (germline): SGHVS, FNYEAQ. The V and J ends lost 5 bases and 6 bases, in that order; junction bases with no gene match: 4. The CDR3 spells CASSPGTGVQPQHF. The CDR3 DNA reads TGTGCCAGCAGCCCAGGGACAGGGGTTCAGCCCCAGCATTTT.

The chain carries TRBV20-1 and TRBJ2-7; D is perhaps TRBD2 (6 bases). Between the trimmed V and J ends, which lost 1 base and 4 bases, there was a span of 14 bases. The CDR3 runs to 14 residues. Germline CDR1 is DFQATT and CDR2 is SNEGSKA (reference sequence). The CDR3 sequence is CSARGLSGHYEQYF. CDR3 nucleotide sequence: TGCAGTGCTAGAGGATTAAGCGGGCATTACGAGCAGTACTTC.

V and J are TRBV19 and TRBJ1-5; D not certain. The germline V gene has CDR1 LNHDA and CDR2 SQIVND (reference sequence). The CDR3 spans 12 residues. Trimming took 2 bases from V and 11 from J, leaving 10 bases between them. DNA of the CDR3: TGTGCCAGTAGTATAAACGGTGCGGCCCAGCATTTT. As protein: CASSINGAAQHF.

This clonotype has just one count. CDR3 sequence reads: CASSPSGRATDTQYF. The CDR3 DNA follows: TGTGCCAGCAGCCCTAGCGGGAGGGCCACAGATACGCAGTATTTT. The chain carries TRBV7-9 and TRBJ2-3; TRBD2 aligns across 12 bases. J was trimmed by 2 bases and V by 5 bases; bases with no gene match: 2. The CDR3 runs 15 residues. From germline, CDR1 is SEHNR and CDR2 FQNEAQ (reference sequence).

This clonotype was counted between two and nine times. The chain employs TRBV10-3 and TRBJ1-1; D is unresolved. The ends were cut back, 11 bases at V and 0 bases at J, with 13 bases in the middle. Germline V CDR1 and CDR2: ENHRY, SYGVKD. CDR3 size: 13 residues. DNA of the CDR3: TGTGCCTCGGGTGGGAGAATGAACACTGAAGCTTTCTTT. Protein sequence: CASGGRMNTEAFF.

This clonotype occurred a few times. The CDR3, as DNA: TGTGCCAGCAGCTCGCCAAGAGCCCCTGAAGCTTTCTTT. Its translation is CASSSPRAPEAFF. The gene calls are TRBV11-3 and TRBJ1-1; D uncertain. The CDR3 is made up of 13 amino acids. CDR1 is SGHNT, CDR2 YENEEA, per germline. V shed 4 bases and J shed 6 bases, with 12 bases lying between them.

The CDR3 DNA is TGTGCCAGCAGTGTTTCCTCGAGGGCTTTCTTT. This translates into CASSVSSRAFF. The chain carries TRBV25-1 and TRBJ1-1; D not certain. Germline V gene sequence: CDR1 MGHDK, CDR2 SYGVNS. This CDR3 comprises 11 residues. V dropped 4 bases and J dropped 11 bases, with 11 bases sitting between them.

This sequence joins TRBV7-2 and TRBJ2-7; 9 bases are a match to TRBD2. The CDR3 sequence is 16 residues long. CDR1 is SGHTA, CDR2 FQGNSA, per germline. The trim removed 1 base at V and 3 bases at J, leaving 7 bases unmatched. The CDR3 DNA sequence: TGTGCCAGCAGCTTAGGCTGGGGACTAGCAGACTACGAGCAGTACTTC. Amino acid sequence: CASSLGWGLADYEQYF. Supplemented by reference TRBV7-2 and TRBJ2-7, the full variable domain reads GAGVSQSPSNKVTEKGKDVELRCDPISGHTALYWYRQSLGQGLEFLIYFQGNSAPDKSGLPSDRFSAERTGGSVSTLTIQRTQQEDSAVYLCASSLGWGLADYEQYFGPGTRLTVT.

The chain combines TRBV19 with TRBJ1-2; 9 positions match TRBD1. CDR3 size: 15 residues. With 8 bases clipped from V and 4 bases from J, the junction kept 11 bases outside the gene matches. Germline CDR1 LNHDA, CDR2 SQIVND (reference sequence). The CDR3 DNA is TGTGCCAGTTCTACCGGGACAGGGCGGACCTATGGCTACACCTTC. Protein product: CASSTGTGRTYGYTF. Complete variable domain (other parts from reference TRBV19 and TRBJ1-2): DGGITQSPKYLFRKEGQNVTLSCEQNLNHDAMYWYRQDPGQGLRLIYYSQIVNDFQKGDIAEGYSVSREKKESFPLTVTSAQKNPTAFYLCASSTGTGRTYGYTFGSGTRLTVV.

The sample holds one count of this clonotype. The chain couples TRBV27 to TRBJ2-3; 12 bases map to TRBD2. CDR1 and CDR2 from the germline V gene are MNHEY and SMNVEV (reference sequence). The CDR3 sequence is 21 residues long. J was trimmed by 2 bases and V by 5 bases; bases with no gene match: 20. Here the CDR3 reads CASSDVTSGGLPFEHTDTQYF. CDR3 sequence (DNA): TGTGCCAGCAGTGACGTGACTAGCGGGGGACTTCCGTTCGAGCACACAGATACGCAGTATTTT.

The chain carries TRBV6-2 or TRBV6-3 and TRBJ1-5; TRBD1 is a possible D gene (5 bases). The CDR3 totals 20 residues. CDR1 MNHEY and CDR2 SVGEGT come from the germline V gene. V was trimmed by 4 bases and J by 0 bases, leaving 25 bases between them. The CDR3 DNA is TGTGCCAGCAGTTCTGACCTCAGCGCCTCAAGGGGTTATAGCAATCAGCCCCAGCATTTT. This translates into CASSSDLSASRGYSNQPQHF.

This clonotype was recorded a few times. The chain uses TRBV7-9 and TRBJ1-2, with 8 nucleotides matching TRBD1. Per the germline V gene, CDR1 is SEHNR and CDR2 is FQNEAQ (reference sequence). The CDR3 loop spans 16 amino acids. V lost 1 base, J lost 6 bases, and 10 bases stayed unmatched. In DNA form, the CDR3 reads TGTGCCAGCAGCTTAGGTCGCGGCAGGGGGCGCGATGGCTACACCTTC. This encodes CASSLGRGRGRDGYTF.

This clonotype is classed as large. J is TRBJ1-2 and V is TRBV19, with 7 bases matching TRBD1. With V trimmed by 4 bases and J by 4 bases, 12 bases remained unmatched. The CDR3 has 16 residues. Germline V gives CDR1 LNHDA, CDR2 SQIVND (reference sequence). CDR3 in DNA: TGTGCCAGTAGTAGAGTGAGGACAGGCGGAGGCTATGGCTACACCTTC. Amino acid sequence: CASSRVRTGGGYGYTF.

This chain connects TRBV12-3 or TRBV12-4 to TRBJ1-2; TRBD1 matches at 9 bases. The CDR3 has 16 residues. V shed 5 bases and J 8 bases; nucleotides not matched to a gene: 15. CDR3 sequence reads: CASSTVGQGEGRGYTF. DNA of the CDR3: TGTGCCAGCAGTACAGTGGGACAGGGAGAGGGTCGAGGCTACACCTTC.

This clonotype was found a few times. Given the absence of the conserved phenylalanine or tryptophan at the CDR3 end, a read error is likely. The chain recombines TRBV6-2 or TRBV6-3 with TRBJ2-5; 8 bases match TRBD2. Unmatched junction bases numbered 22, after V lost 2 bases and J lost 2 bases. Germline V lookup: CDR1 MNHEY, CDR2 SVGEGT. CDR3 length: 21 amino acids. The CDR3 DNA follows: TGTGCCAGCAGTTACCACCGTGGCATCCAGCGGGAGAGGGTGGGGCAAGAGACCCAGTACTTA. It encodes CASSYHRGIQRERVGQETQYL.

The chain carries TRBV7-2 and TRBJ2-1; no firm D call. CDR1 SGHTA and CDR2 FQGNSA come from the germline V gene. Trimming shortened V by 4 bases and J by 5 bases, and 12 bases separated the two germline ends. The CDR3 has 14 residues. This CDR3 reads CASSSLVGNNEQFF. CDR3 sequence (DNA): TGTGCCAGCAGCTCCCTTGTGGGGAACAATGAGCAGTTCTTC. Based on the CDR3 plus reference TRBV7-2 and TRBJ2-1, the full variable domain is GAGVSQSPSNKVTEKGKDVELRCDPISGHTALYWYRQSLGQGLEFLIYFQGNSAPDKSGLPSDRFSAERTGGSVSTLTIQRTQQEDSAVYLCASSSLVGNNEQFFGPGTRLTVL.

This chain connects TRBV5-4 to TRBJ2-3; TRBD1 matches at 8 bases. The CDR3 loop spans 16 amino acids. Germline CDR1 and CDR2: SGHNT and YYREEE (reference sequence). After removal of 2 bases from V and 1 base from J, the junction contained 6 bases not matched to a gene. CDR3 sequence reads: CASSFYRGVGTDTQYF. The CDR3 DNA reads as TGTGCCAGCAGCTTCTACAGGGGGGTAGGCACAGATACGCAGTATTTT.

The chain recombines TRBV30 with TRBJ2-3; D tentatively fits TRBD1 or TRBD2 (5 bases each). CDR3 length: 13 amino acids. The ends were cut back, 8 bases at V and 6 bases at J, with 18 bases in the middle. Germline V gene lookup returns CDR1 GTSNPN and CDR2 SVGIG (reference sequence). In DNA form, the CDR3 reads TGTGCCAGATCCGGGACCCATGCGGATACGCAGTATTTT. This encodes CARSGTHADTQYF.

The chain joins TRBV6-1 to TRBJ1-5; a weak D match, TRBD1 (6 bases). Per germline, CDR1 MNHNS and CDR2 SASEGT. The CDR3 runs 18 residues. Deletions cut 4 bases from V and 2 bases from J, with 21 bases between. CDR3 sequence: CASSALKVTGLGNQPQHF. In DNA, the CDR3 is TGTGCCAGCAGTGCCTTAAAAGTCACAGGGCTTGGCAATCAGCCCCAGCATTTT.